A single sample is the source of the 15 T cell receptor beta chains below, sequenced in a study of tissue T cells after allogeneic stem cell transplantation. The time point is: mouse harvest day 7 after allogeneic transplant. Each mouse received 10^7 T-cell-depleted marrow cells plus 10^6 splenic CD5+ T cells by tail vein. Sequenced by immunoSEQ multiplex PCR; TCRdb stores in-frame clones only, minus some. The table lists 7,200 or so clones, about 50% of them singletons. The source material was gut tissue. The receptors stem from a female BALB/c mouse given C57BL/6 T cells with graft-versus-host disease after an allogeneic hematopoietic cell transplant.

Comment on this clone: Genes here carry mouse names. The read stops 1 residue short of the end of the CDR3; the missing end is completed from the germline J gene. The V gene is TRBV26, the J gene TRBJ1-4; TRBD1 is a possible D gene (6 bases). This CDR3 comprises 13 residues. Trimming left V 3 bases short and J 7 bases short, with 9 bases between. Germline V gene data show CDR1 as KGHPV and CDR2 as FQNQEV (reference sequence). CDR3 sequence: CASSLGGSERLFF. Incomplete CDR3 DNA: TGTGCCAGCAGTCTCGGGGGCAGCGAAAGATTATTT.

This clone has just a few counts. Gene names are mouse gene names. The read ends 1 residue shy of where the CDR3 ends; the end is completed using the germline J gene. This chain connects TRBV3 to TRBJ2-7; 9 nucleotides line up with TRBD2. The V and J ends lost 4 bases and 6 bases, in that order; junction bases with no gene match: 1. Germline-derived CDR1 and CDR2 are SNHLY and FYNGKV (reference sequence). The CDR3 covers 12 residues. The sequenced part of the CDR3 DNA is TGTGCCAGCAGCTACTGGGGGGCTGAACAGTAC. Translating gives CASSYWGAEQY. The full CDR3 protein reads CASSYWGAEQYF.

There are a few counts of this clone. Here the gene names and germline are mouse. CDR3: CASSLHSSYEQYF. CDR3 DNA (partial): TGTGCCAGCAGTCTACACAGCTCCTATGAACAGTAC. The chain employs TRBV26 and TRBJ2-7; D is ambiguous. With the read ending 1 residue before the CDR3 end, the germline J gene is used to fill in that end. The V and J ends lost 3 bases and 0 bases respectively, with 6 bases between them. The CDR3 contains 13 residues. CDR1 is KGHPV and CDR2 is FQNQEV in the germline V gene (reference sequence). Combining the CDR3 with reference TRBV26 and TRBJ2-7 gives the whole variable domain NSKVIQTPRYLVKGQGQKAKMRCIPEKGHPVVFWYQQNKNNEFKFLINFQNQEVLQQIDMTEKRFSAECPSNSPCSLEIQSSEAGDSALYLCASSLHSSYEQYFGPGTRLTVL.

Regarding this clone: Gene and germline names: mouse. The CDR3 end is not reached by the read, which stops 1 residue before it; the germline J gene fills it in. J is TRBJ1-6 and V is TRBV26; D gene uncertain. TRBJ1-6 counts as an open reading frame of uncertain function. Germline values: CDR1 KGHPV, CDR2 FQNQEV (reference sequence). This CDR3 comprises 15 residues. V lost 0 bases and J lost 0, with 3 bases in between. The CDR3 sequence: CASSLSVSYNSPLYF. Incomplete CDR3 DNA: TGTGCCAGCAGTCTGTCGGTTTCCTATAATTCGCCCCTCTAC.

As concerns this clone: Here the gene names and germline are mouse. The read halts 1 residue ahead of the CDR3 end, with the missing end drawn from the germline J gene. The chain joins TRBV13-2 to TRBJ2-7; 9 nucleotides agree with TRBD1. The CDR3 runs 14 residues. CDR1 is NNHNN and CDR2 is SYGAGS in the germline V gene (reference sequence). The J segment lost 3 bases and the V segment lost 2 bases, leaving 3 bases of the junction unmatched. The sequenced CDR3 bases are TGTGCCAGCGGTGAAAGGACAGGGGACTATGAACAGTAC. Protein: CASGERTGDYEQY. The complete CDR3 sequence is CASGERTGDYEQYF.

In regard to this clone: Gene names refer to mouse genes. The read gets to within 1 residue of the CDR3 end, and the germline J gene fills in the rest. The same CDR3 also results from other DNA sequences found in this sample. This chain joins TRBV15 and TRBJ2-1; 7 bases line up with TRBD2. Germline V lookup: CDR1 SGHND, CDR2 FRSKSL. The CDR3 contains 13 residues. With 6 bases clipped from V and 3 bases from J, the junction kept 2 bases outside the gene matches. CDR3 DNA (partial): TGTGCCAGCAGCTCTGGGGGCTATGCTGAGCAGTTC. Protein: CASSSGGYAEQF. The full CDR3 is CASSSGGYAEQFF.

With respect to this clone: These gene names are mouse names. The read gets to within 1 residue of the CDR3 end, and the germline J gene fills in the rest. The chain joins TRBV26 to TRBJ2-3; TRBD1 agrees at 10 bases. The CDR3 is 15 residues long. Germline CDR1 and CDR2: KGHPV and FQNQEV (reference sequence). V dropped 6 bases and J dropped 1; count of bases not matched to a gene: 4. The sequenced part of the CDR3 DNA is TGTGCCAGCAGCCGACAGGGGGCTGGTGCAGAAACGCTGTAT. It translates to CASSRQGAGAETLY. The CDR3 as a whole reads CASSRQGAGAETLYF.

Remarks on this clone: Mouse gene names apply. The observed sequence ends 1 residue before the CDR3 terminus, with the missing tail filled in from the germline J gene. This chain uses TRBV2 with TRBJ2-5, with a weak D call TRBD2 (6 bases). The V gene lost 4 bases and the J gene lost 4 bases, with 9 bases spanning the gap. Germline CDR1 LGHNA, CDR2 YSYQKL. CDR3 length: 13 amino acids. CDR3 DNA (partial): TGTGCCAGCAGCCTGACTGGAGAAGACACCCAGTAC. Translation gives CASSLTGEDTQY. Given in full, the CDR3 is CASSLTGEDTQYF.

For this clone: The gene symbols are mouse symbols. The CDR3 extends 1 residue past the end of the read, so its final part is completed from the germline J gene. The chain joins TRBV13-2 to TRBJ2-2; 10 bases map to TRBD2. This CDR3 is 16 amino acids long. Trimming removed 3 bases from V and 2 bases from J; junction bases left unmatched: 4. Per germline, CDR1 NNHNN and CDR2 SYGAGS (reference sequence). The sequenced CDR3 bases are TGTGCCAGCGGTGCCTCTGGGGGGGCGAACACCGGGCAGCTCTAC. Amino acids: CASGASGGANTGQLY. In full, the CDR3 reads CASGASGGANTGQLYF.

This clone was seen a single time. The germline and genes are mouse ones. The CDR3 extends 1 residue past the end of the read, so its final part is completed from the germline J gene. The chain recombines TRBV1 with TRBJ2-5; D perhaps matches TRBD1 (6 bases). The V gene lost 2 bases and the J gene lost 1 base, with 7 bases spanning the gap. CDR3 length equals 14 residues. Germline V gene sequence: CDR1 NSQYPW, CDR2 LRSPGD (reference sequence). CDR3 sequence: CTCSARTDQDTQYF. The part of the CDR3 DNA that was read is TGCACCTGCAGTGCAAGGACAGACCAAGACACCCAGTAC. Drawing the rest from reference TRBV1 and TRBJ2-5, the complete variable domain is VTLLEQNPRWRLVPRGQAVNLRCILKNSQYPWMSWYQQDLQKQLQWLFTLRSPGDKEVKSLPGADYLATRVTDTELRLQVANMSQGRTLYCTCSARTDQDTQYFGPGTRLLVL.

Comments on this clone: Germline and genes here are mouse. The read terminates 1 residue before the CDR3 end, so the remaining end is supplied by the germline J gene. The genes are TRBV24 and TRBJ1-1, with D tentatively TRBD1 (5 bases). The germline V and J ends were trimmed by 4 bases and 6 bases, with 6 bases remaining between them. Looked up from germline, CDR1 is KGHTA and CDR2 is FRNEEI. The CDR3 has 11 residues. The CDR3 region is CASSRGAEVFF. Incomplete CDR3 DNA: TGTGCCAGCAGTCGAGGGGCAGAAGTCTTC.

About this clone itself: The gene names here belong to mouse. The read terminates 1 residue before the CDR3 end, so the remaining end is supplied by the germline J gene. The V call is TRBV26, the J call TRBJ2-3, with TRBD1 matching over 10 bases. V gave up 8 bases and J gave up 1 base; unmatched junction bases: 6. Per the germline V gene, CDR1 is KGHPV and CDR2 is FQNQEV (reference sequence). The CDR3 extends over 15 amino acids. CDR3 DNA, as far as it was read: TGTGCCAGCCGCCGGGACAGGGGAGGTGCAGAAACGCTGTAT. It translates to CASRRDRGGAETLY. The CDR3 in full is CASRRDRGGAETLYF. Complete variable domain (other parts from reference TRBV26 and TRBJ2-3): NSKVIQTPRYLVKGQGQKAKMRCIPEKGHPVVFWYQQNKNNEFKFLINFQNQEVLQQIDMTEKRFSAECPSNSPCSLEIQSSEAGDSALYLCASRRDRGGAETLYFGSGTRLTVL.

A remark on this clone: All gene names here are mouse names. The read falls 1 residue short of the CDR3 end, and the missing part is taken from the germline J gene. V and J are TRBV19 and TRBJ1-1; D unclear. The V end was cut by 2 bases, the J end by 0 bases, with 8 bases between. The germline V gene has CDR1 FNHDT and CDR2 SITEND (reference sequence). The CDR3 sequence is 14 residues long. CDR3 DNA (partial): TGTGCCAGCAGTATGGGGTGGGCAAACACAGAAGTCTTC. Amino acids: CASSMGWANTEVF. From start to end, the CDR3 is CASSMGWANTEVFF.

In this sample, this clone turned up a few times. The gene symbols are mouse symbols. CDR3 region: CSSRGTALNTGQLYF. CDR3 bases read: TGCTCCAGCAGAGGGACTGCCCTAAACACCGGGCAGCTCTAC. The gene calls are TRBV23 and TRBJ2-2; the D call of TRBD2 is as the table states it, not checked on the DNA. Sequencing ends 1 residue short of the CDR3 end; the germline J gene provides the rest. Germline assignment: CDR1 KGHTA and CDR2 FQNQQP. CDR3 length: 15 residues.

This clone showed up just a few times. Mouse names are used for the genes. The sequenced fragment ends 1 residue before the CDR3 boundary, so the rest is inferred from the germline J gene. This chain joins TRBV26 and TRBJ2-7; 7 bases match TRBD1. Germline V CDR1 and CDR2: KGHPV, FQNQEV (reference sequence). V lost 3 bases, J lost 1 base, and 0 bases stayed unmatched. The CDR3 totals 13 residues. Partial CDR3 DNA: TGTGCCAGCAGTCTACAGGGGTCCTATGAACAGTAC. It codes for CASSLQGSYEQY. The whole CDR3 protein is CASSLQGSYEQYF.